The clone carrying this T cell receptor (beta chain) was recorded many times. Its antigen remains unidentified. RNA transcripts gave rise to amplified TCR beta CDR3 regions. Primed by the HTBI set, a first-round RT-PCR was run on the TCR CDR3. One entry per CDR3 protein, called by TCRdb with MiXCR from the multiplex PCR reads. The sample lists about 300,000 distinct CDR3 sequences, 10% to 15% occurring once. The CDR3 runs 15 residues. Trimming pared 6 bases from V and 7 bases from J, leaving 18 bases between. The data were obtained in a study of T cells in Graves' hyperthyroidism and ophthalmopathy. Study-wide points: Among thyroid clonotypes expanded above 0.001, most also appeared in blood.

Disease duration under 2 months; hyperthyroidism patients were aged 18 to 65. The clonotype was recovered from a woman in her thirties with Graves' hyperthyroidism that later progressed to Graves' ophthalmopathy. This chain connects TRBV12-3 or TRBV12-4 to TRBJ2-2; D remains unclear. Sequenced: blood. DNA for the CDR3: TGTGCCAGCAGCTTTACGGGTTTGGGTAACGGGGAGCTGTTTTTT. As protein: CASSFTGLGNGELFF.